This TCR beta chain was obtained from a study of T cell responses to AZD1222 COVID-19 vaccine. As to this clone: Antigen unknown.

Data came from immunoSEQ multiplex PCR; TCRdb stores just in-frame clones and leaves some out. The data hold some 60,000 clones, with roughly 84% observed a single time. The study's findings and limits: It was only after the peak T cell response that any repertoires were sampled.

The sequence came from an adult in good health. This material consisted of peripheral blood, taken on day 0 of AZD1222 vaccination.

The CDR3 region has the DNA TGTGCCTCAGGGAGGGGAGGGAATTACAATGAGCAGTTCTTC. Its translation: CASGRGGNYNEQFF. The gene calls are TRBV30 and TRBJ2-1, with 7 bases that match TRBD2. The CDR3 has 14 amino acids. Germline-derived CDR1 and CDR2 are GTSNPN and SVGIG (reference sequence). The V gene end was trimmed by 7 bases and the J gene end by 4 bases; junction bases not matched to a gene: 10.